This entry lists 8 T cell receptor beta chains sequenced from one sample in a study of metastatic and nonmetastatic thyroid tumors. There were no patients who had received any treatment before thyroid surgery. MiXCR re-clonotyped the PCR reads for TCRdb. Among about 7,600 clones listed, 27% were seen once. Source material: adjacent normal tissue. All receptors come from a female donor with papillary thyroid cancer or a benign thyroid nodule (not recorded which). Some clones in this sample may be carry-over from other donors' samples.

As for this clone: Mismatch with germline at one junction end may stem from a read error. This chain joins TRBV9 and TRBJ2-3; 10 bases are shared with TRBD2. The CDR3 is 16 amino acids. From germline, CDR1 is SGDLS and CDR2 YYNGEE. The CDR3 reads CAISVSSGSPTDTQYF. The CDR3 DNA reads TGTGCCATCAGCGTATCTAGCGGGAGCCCCACAGATACGCAGTATTTT.

J is TRBJ2-2 and V is TRBV5-1, with D unclear. Trimming removed 2 bases from V and 6 bases from J, with 14 bases in between. CDR1 and CDR2 (germline): SGHRS, YFSETQ. CDR3 length: 15 residues. The CDR3 protein is CASSFNSDGSGELFF. Here the CDR3 DNA reads TGCGCCAGCAGCTTCAATTCGGACGGCTCCGGGGAGCTGTTTTTT.

This clone was recorded a few times. The J gene is TRBJ2-1, the V gene TRBV7-6; the match to TRBD2 covers 7 bases. Germline V gene data show CDR1 as SGHVS and CDR2 as FNYEAQ. CDR3 size: 16 residues. After removal of 5 bases from V and 0 bases from J, the junction contained 7 bases not matched to a gene. Written as DNA, the CDR3 is TGTGCCAGCAGCCGGGAAGCGGGAAGCTCCTACAATGAGCAGTTCTTC. Translating gives CASSREAGSSYNEQFF.

Note on this clone: The final CDR3 position lacks the conserved phenylalanine or tryptophan, pointing to a likely read error. The V call is TRBV5-5, the J call TRBJ2-7; 7 bases map to TRBD1. CDR3 size: 12 residues. Germline V lookup: CDR1 SGHKS, CDR2 YYEKEE (reference sequence). V gave up 5 bases and J gave up 4 bases; unmatched junction bases: 3. CDR3 nucleotide sequence: TGTGCCAGCAGTCCCAGGGGGTACGAGCAGTACTGC. Residues: CASSPRGYEQYC.

This clone is medium-sized within its sample. The V and J genes are TRBV6-1 and TRBJ2-2; D possibly corresponds to TRBD1 (5 bases). V was trimmed by 7 bases and J by 4 bases, leaving 16 bases between them. The V gene's germline CDR1 is MNHNS and CDR2 SASEGT. This CDR3 is built from 15 residues. This CDR3 is CASNPTRTPTGELFF. The CDR3 region has the DNA TGTGCCAGCAATCCGACACGGACACCCACCGGGGAGCTGTTTTTT.

This clone has only a few counts. The rearrangement uses TRBV28 and TRBJ1-2; D gene uncertain. In germline, CDR1 is MDHEN, CDR2 SYDVKM. Trimming took 6 bases from V and 3 from J, leaving 26 bases between them. This CDR3 spans 18 amino acids. CDR3 DNA sequence: TGTGCCAGCAGGCCCTCGAGCCGGATCCGATTTAGGGACTATGGCTACACCTTC. It encodes CASRPSSRIRFRDYGYTF.

V usage is TRBV7-9 and J usage is TRBJ2-1; weak D call: TRBD1 (6 bases). V lost 6 bases and J lost 4, with 13 bases in between. This CDR3 has 14 residues. Germline V gene data show CDR1 as SEHNR and CDR2 as FQNEAQ (reference sequence). CDR3 sequence reads: CASRPGTGYNEQFF. CDR3 bases: TGTGCCAGCAGACCTGGTACAGGGTACAATGAGCAGTTCTTC.

By share, this clone counts as medium-sized. J is TRBJ2-1 and V is TRBV12-3 or TRBV12-4, with 13 positions matching TRBD2. The V segment lost 6 bases and the J segment 4 bases; nucleotides outside the gene matches: 3. The CDR3 consists of 15 residues. CDR3 coding DNA: TGTGCCAGCAGACAGGGACTAGCGGGATACAATGAGCAGTTCTTC. Its translation is CASRQGLAGYNEQFF.